This T cell receptor (beta chain) is drawn from a study of blood T cell repertoires in COVID-19. The CDR3 spans 14 residues. V lost 0 bases and J lost 4, with 8 bases in between. Germline V gene data show CDR1 as SGHRS and CDR2 as YFSETQ. Here immunoSEQ multiplex PCR was the method, and the copy in TCRdb shows in-frame clones only, minus some. The data hold a few hundred thousand clones, with 88% observed a single time. The receptor's source is a woman in her fifties or sixties who had recovered from COVID-19. Sequences were obtained from PBMCs or T cells enriched from blood (not recorded which). The chain links TRBV5-1 to TRBJ1-5; D is unresolved. The CDR3 coding sequence is TGCGCCAGCAGCTTGGACGGAGCAAATCAGCCCCAGCATTTT. Encoded protein: CASSLDGANQPQHF. The whole variable domain, remainder taken from reference TRBV5-1 and TRBJ1-5, is KAGVTQTPRYLIKTRGQQVTLSCSPISGHRSVSWYQQTPGQGLQFLFEYFSETQRNKGNFPGRFSGRQFSNSRSEMNVSTLELGDSALYLCASSLDGANQPQHFGDGTRLSIL.